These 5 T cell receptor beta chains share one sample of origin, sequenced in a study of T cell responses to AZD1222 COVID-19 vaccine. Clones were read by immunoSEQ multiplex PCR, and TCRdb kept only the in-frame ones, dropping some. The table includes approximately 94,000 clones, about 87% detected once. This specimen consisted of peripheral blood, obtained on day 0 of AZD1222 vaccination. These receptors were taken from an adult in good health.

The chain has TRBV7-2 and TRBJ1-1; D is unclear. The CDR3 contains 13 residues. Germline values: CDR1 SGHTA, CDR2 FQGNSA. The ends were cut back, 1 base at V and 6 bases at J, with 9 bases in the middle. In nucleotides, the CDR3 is TGTGCCAGCAGCTTAGTGGGGTTCGCTGAAGCTTTCTTT. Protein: CASSLVGFAEAFF.

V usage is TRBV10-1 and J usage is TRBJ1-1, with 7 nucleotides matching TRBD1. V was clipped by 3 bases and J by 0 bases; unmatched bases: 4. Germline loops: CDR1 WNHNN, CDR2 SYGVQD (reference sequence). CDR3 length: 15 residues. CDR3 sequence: CASSDSTGMNTEAFF. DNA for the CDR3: TGCGCCAGCAGTGACTCGACAGGGATGAACACTGAAGCTTTCTTT.

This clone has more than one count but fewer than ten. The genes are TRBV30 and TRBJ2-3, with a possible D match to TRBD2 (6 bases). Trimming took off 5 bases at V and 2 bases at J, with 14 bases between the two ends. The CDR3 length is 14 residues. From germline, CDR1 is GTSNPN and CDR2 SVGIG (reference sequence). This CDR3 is CAWALAPYTDTQYF. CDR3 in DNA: TGTGCCTGGGCCCTAGCGCCCTACACAGATACGCAGTATTTT.

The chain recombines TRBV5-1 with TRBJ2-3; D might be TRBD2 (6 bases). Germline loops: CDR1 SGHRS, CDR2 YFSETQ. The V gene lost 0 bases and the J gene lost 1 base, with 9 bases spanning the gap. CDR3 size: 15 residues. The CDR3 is CASSLVRDCTDTQYF. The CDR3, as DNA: TGCGCCAGCAGCTTGGTGCGGGATTGCACAGATACGCAGTATTTT.

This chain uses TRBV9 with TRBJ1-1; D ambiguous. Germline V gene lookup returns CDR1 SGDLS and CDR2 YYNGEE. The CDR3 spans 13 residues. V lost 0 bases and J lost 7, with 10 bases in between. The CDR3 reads CASSVGRNVEAFF. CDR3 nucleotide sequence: TGTGCCAGCAGCGTAGGCAGAAACGTTGAAGCTTTCTTT.